One and the same sample provided the 28 T cell receptor beta chains below, sequenced in a study of tumor-infiltrating lymphocytes in localized non-small cell lung cancer. Here immunoSEQ multiplex PCR was the method, and the copy in TCRdb shows in-frame clones only, minus some. The repertoire includes about 8,900 clones, 55% to 75% of them detected once, and around a tenth sits in the top ten. Material for sequencing was uninvolved lung tissue not adjacent to the tumor. Receptors were obtained from a human donor with non-small cell lung cancer.

This chain connects TRBV11-3 to TRBJ2-1; no reliable D call. Germline V gives CDR1 SGHNT, CDR2 YENEEA. Trimming cost V 2 bases and J 3 bases, with 8 bases left between them. The CDR3 extends over 14 amino acids. CDR3 protein: CASSLRAHYNEQFF. The DNA for the CDR3 is TGTGCCAGCAGCTTAAGGGCGCACTACAATGAGCAGTTCTTC.

This clone came up a few times. The chain links TRBV10-2 to TRBJ2-5, with a weak D call TRBD2 (6 bases). Germline CDR1 and CDR2: WSHSY and SAAADI. The CDR3 spans 13 residues. Trimming pared 3 bases from V and 5 bases from J, leaving 10 bases between. The CDR3 DNA reads TGCGCCAGCAGTGAAGCGGGTGGGGAGACCCAGTACTTC. This encodes CASSEAGGETQYF.

The chain recombines TRBV6-5 with TRBJ2-7; 8 nucleotides match TRBD2. V lost 6 bases and J lost 7; bases outside the gene matches: 14. Germline V gene data show CDR1 as MNHEY and CDR2 as SVGAGI. CDR3 length: 15 residues. The chain's CDR3 is CASSSEGAGEGEQYF. The DNA of the CDR3 is TGTGCCAGCAGCTCCGAGGGAGCGGGAGAGGGAGAGCAGTACTTC.

CDR3 protein: CSVVSNSGNTIYF. The CDR3 DNA follows: TGCAGCGTTGTAAGCAACTCTGGAAACACCATATATTTT. The rearrangement joins TRBV29-1 to TRBJ1-3; D is unclear. V lost 4 bases, J lost 0 bases, and 7 bases lay in between. This CDR3 region has 13 residues. Germline CDR1 is SQVTM and CDR2 is ANQGSEA.

The V gene is TRBV6-5, the J gene TRBJ1-1, with D uncertain. The germline V gene encodes CDR1 MNHEY and CDR2 SVGAGI. The V end was cut by 6 bases, the J end by 6 bases, with 8 bases between. There are 11 residues in the CDR3. The CDR3 spells CASRHFAEAFF. In DNA form, the CDR3 reads TGTGCCAGCAGACATTTCGCTGAAGCTTTCTTT.

In DNA form, the CDR3 reads TGCAGCGTTGGACTAGCGGGAGCTGGCGAGCAGTACTTC. Encoded protein: CSVGLAGAGEQYF. The chain carries TRBV29-1 and TRBJ2-7, with 12 bases lining up with TRBD2. V trimming: 4 bases; J trimming: 6 bases; junction bases outside the gene matches: 4. The CDR3 runs to 13 residues. Germline CDR1 is SQVTM and CDR2 is ANQGSEA.

The CDR3, as DNA: TGTGCCACCAGCAGATGGGCTGGTGTGGGGAACACTGAAGCTTTCTTT. Amino acids: CATSRWAGVGNTEAFF. This sequence joins TRBV15 and TRBJ1-1; no clear D gene. In germline, CDR1 is LNHNV, CDR2 YYDKDF (reference sequence). V was trimmed by 2 bases and J by 1 base, leaving 14 bases between them. CDR3 length: 16 residues.

The chain's CDR3 is CASSQGLGAKNIQYF. The CDR3 DNA follows: TGTGCCAGCAGCCAAGGCCTTGGGGCCAAAAACATTCAGTACTTC. The J gene is TRBJ2-4, the V gene TRBV14, with unresolved D. Trimming took off 1 base at V and 1 base at J, with 8 bases between the two ends. The CDR3 is 15 amino acids. The germline V gene has CDR1 SGHDN and CDR2 FVKESK. The variable domain in full, with the rest retrieved from reference TRBV14 and TRBJ2-4, is EAGVTQFPSHSVIEKGQTVTLRCDPISGHDNLYWYRRVMGKEIKFLLHFVKESKQDESGMPNNRFLAERTGGTYSTLKVQPAELEDSGVYFCASSQGLGAKNIQYFGAGTRLSVL.

This chain uses TRBV19 with TRBJ2-3, with D possibly matching TRBD1 (5 bases). Per the germline V gene, CDR1 is LNHDA and CDR2 is SQIVND (reference sequence). CDR3 length: 15 residues. V shed 7 bases and J shed 1 base, with 15 bases lying between them. The CDR3 protein is CASMGRGTGTDTQYF. CDR3 sequence (DNA): TGTGCCAGTATGGGGCGAGGCACTGGCACAGATACGCAGTATTTT.

This chain links TRBV25-1 with TRBJ2-1, with 8 nucleotides matching TRBD2. The trim removed 6 bases at V and 9 bases at J, leaving 7 bases unmatched. The CDR3 covers 13 residues. Looked up from germline, CDR1 is MGHDK and CDR2 is SYGVNS. This CDR3 is CASSGGGRFEQFF. The CDR3 DNA reads as TGTGCCAGCAGCGGGGGGGGGAGGTTTGAGCAGTTCTTC.

The CDR3 sequence is CSVGVGRGGYTF. The CDR3 DNA reads TGCAGCGTTGGGGTGGGACGGGGTGGCTACACCTTC. J is TRBJ1-2 and V is TRBV29-1; the D gene is possibly TRBD1 (5 bases). The CDR3 sequence is 12 residues long. Germline values: CDR1 SQVTM, CDR2 ANQGSEA. The germline V and J ends were trimmed by 4 bases and 7 bases, with 13 bases remaining between them.

This sequence joins TRBV27 and TRBJ1-1; D is perhaps TRBD1 (6 bases). CDR1 and CDR2 from the germline V gene are MNHEY and SMNVEV (reference sequence). The V gene lost 0 bases and the J gene lost 0 bases, with 14 bases spanning the gap. The CDR3 runs to 17 residues. The CDR3 DNA follows: TGTGCCAGCAGTTTATCAGGGGGTGGCACAGTGAACACTGAAGCTTTCTTT. Translating gives CASSLSGGGTVNTEAFF.

This clone counts as medium-sized. The identical CDR3 is also encoded by other nucleotide sequences in the sample. The V and J genes are TRBV7-2 and TRBJ2-1, with 9 bases identical to TRBD2. Germline loops: CDR1 SGHTA, CDR2 FQGNSA. Unmatched junction bases numbered 12, after V lost 5 bases and J lost 7 bases. The CDR3 consists of 16 residues. The CDR3 loop is CASSPSPGGRVNEQFF. CDR3 in DNA: TGTGCCAGCAGCCCCTCCCCGGGCGGGAGGGTGAATGAGCAGTTCTTC.

Here the CDR3 reads CASSLGQGSEKLFF. CDR3 sequence (DNA): TGTGCCAGCAGCTTAGGACAGGGGAGCGAAAAACTGTTTTTT. The V gene is TRBV11-3, the J gene TRBJ1-4; 8 nucleotides agree with TRBD1. The CDR3 totals 14 residues. The ends lost 1 base at V and 8 bases at J; junction bases unmatched: 3. CDR1 SGHNT and CDR2 YENEEA come from the germline V gene.

The rearrangement joins TRBV9 to TRBJ2-1; 11 nucleotides match TRBD2. The J segment lost 5 bases and the V segment lost 3 bases, leaving 7 bases of the junction unmatched. This CDR3 is 16 amino acids long. Germline V gene sequence: CDR1 SGDLS, CDR2 YYNGEE. As DNA, the CDR3 is TGTGCCAGCAGCGGTATAGCGGGAGGGGAAGACAATGAGCAGTTCTTC. Its protein product is CASSGIAGGEDNEQFF.

The chain combines TRBV7-2 with TRBJ2-7; TRBD2 matches at 9 bases. The V segment lost 3 bases and the J segment 7 bases; nucleotides outside the gene matches: 7. The CDR3 has 14 residues. Germline lookup yields CDR1 SGHTA and CDR2 FQGNSA. The chain's CDR3 is CASSFAGGHSEQYF. In nucleotides, the CDR3 is TGTGCCAGCAGCTTTGCGGGAGGGCATTCTGAGCAGTACTTC.

The chain couples TRBV29-1 to TRBJ2-3; D is uncertain. The V and J ends lost 7 bases and 2 bases respectively, with 13 bases between them. The CDR3 runs 13 residues. Germline V gene data show CDR1 as SQVTM and CDR2 as ANQGSEA. The CDR3 nucleotides read TGCAGCGCCATTGGCGGAGCCACAGATACGCAGTATTTT. It specifies CSAIGGATDTQYF.

The chain carries TRBV27 and TRBJ1-2; D is perhaps TRBD1 (5 bases). The germline V gene encodes CDR1 MNHEY and CDR2 SMNVEV (reference sequence). The CDR3 runs to 15 residues. The germline V and J ends were trimmed by 0 bases and 6 bases, with 14 bases remaining between them. The CDR3 nucleotides are TGTGCCAGCAGTTTATCTCGTGGAGGGGCAAATGGCTACACCTTC. It codes for CASSLSRGGANGYTF.

This chain connects TRBV5-1 to TRBJ2-7; 8 bases align to TRBD1. Germline CDR1 reads SGHRS; CDR2 reads YFSETQ. V trimming: 0 bases; J trimming: 6 bases; junction bases outside the gene matches: 8. The CDR3 is 15 residues long. In DNA, the CDR3 is TGCGCCAGCAGCTTGGAGGACAGGGAAATACGCGAGCAGTACTTC. As protein: CASSLEDREIREQYF.

The chain joins TRBV5-6 to TRBJ2-4; D is possibly TRBD1 (6 bases). The CDR3 runs to 14 residues. Germline V gene sequence: CDR1 SGHDT, CDR2 YYEEEE. V was pared by 0 bases and J by 6 bases, with 10 bases between. This CDR3 reads CASSLGSQGNIQYF. The CDR3, as DNA: TGTGCCAGCAGCTTGGGGTCACAGGGAAACATTCAGTACTTC.

The rearrangement links TRBV29-1 to TRBJ2-7, with D possibly TRBD1 on 6 matching bases. V was cut by 2 bases and J by 7 bases, with 6 bases left in between. There are 10 residues in the CDR3. Germline V gene lookup returns CDR1 SQVTM and CDR2 ANQGSEA. CDR3 bases: TGCAGCGTTGAAACAGGGGAGCAGTACTTC. This gives the protein CSVETGEQYF.

This clone was counted between two and nine times. The chain has TRBV7-8 and TRBJ1-2; no definite D call. The V end was cut by 6 bases, the J end by 5 bases, with 25 bases between. The CDR3 is 17 amino acids. CDR1 is SGHVS, CDR2 FQNEAQ, per germline. The CDR3 DNA is TGTGCCAGCAGTCCCTATAGCCTTGACACAAGATTATATGGCTACACCTTC. Translating it yields CASSPYSLDTRLYGYTF.

The V gene is TRBV5-6, the J gene TRBJ1-1, with unresolved D. Between the trimmed V and J ends, which lost 4 bases and 1 base, there was a span of 8 bases. Germline lookup yields CDR1 SGHDT and CDR2 YYEEEE. There are 13 residues in the CDR3. CDR3 coding DNA: TGTGCCAGCAGCCGTGCGGGGAACACTGAAGCTTTCTTT. Translation gives CASSRAGNTEAFF.

The chain uses TRBV7-2 and TRBJ2-7; D assignment may be TRBD1 or TRBD2 (6 bases each). Trimming left V 3 bases short and J 7 bases short, with 19 bases between. CDR1 is SGHTA and CDR2 is FQGNSA in the germline V gene. The CDR3 runs 15 residues. CDR3 loop: CASSFRGNSRGEQYF. The CDR3 bases are TGTGCCAGCAGCTTTCGGGGGAATTCCAGGGGTGAGCAGTACTTC.

J is TRBJ2-2 and V is TRBV7-2; 10 bases are shared with TRBD2. The V gene's germline CDR1 is SGHTA and CDR2 FQGNSA. With V trimmed by 4 bases and J by 4 bases, 9 bases remained unmatched. There are 17 residues in the CDR3. Here the CDR3 DNA reads TGTGCCAGCAGCTACCCGACTAGCGGGCCGAGCACCGGGGAGCTGTTTTTT. It codes for CASSYPTSGPSTGELFF.

The chain recombines TRBV11-3 with TRBJ2-2, with 11 nucleotides matching TRBD2. V lost 5 bases, J lost 0 bases, and 2 bases stayed unmatched. Looked up from germline, CDR1 is SGHNT and CDR2 is YENEEA. The CDR3 extends over 16 amino acids. CDR3 DNA sequence: TGTGCCAGCAGCCGGACTAGCGGGCCGAACACCGGGGAGCTGTTTTTT. This codes for CASSRTSGPNTGELFF.

In nucleotides, the CDR3 is TGTGCCAGCAGTGAAGGGGACAGGGCCTACGAGCAGTACTTC. Protein sequence: CASSEGDRAYEQYF. The chain links TRBV6-1 to TRBJ2-7, with 9 positions matching TRBD1. Germline V lookup: CDR1 MNHNS, CDR2 SASEGT. The CDR3 totals 14 residues. The ends lost 1 base at V and 2 bases at J; junction bases unmatched: 0.

This clone came up a few times. The rearrangement links TRBV7-9 to TRBJ2-3; a weak D match, TRBD1 (6 bases). Germline lookup yields CDR1 SEHNR and CDR2 FQNEAQ (reference sequence). V gave up 5 bases and J gave up 5 bases, with 11 bases separating them. CDR3 length equals 13 residues. In nucleotides, the CDR3 is TGTGCCAGCAGCCCGAACAGGGTAGATACGCAGTATTTT. As protein: CASSPNRVDTQYF.